Sequencing of this TCR beta chain was carried out in a study of blood T cells in healthy people across ages. Alongside a J-beta primer mix, a sample-barcoded 5' primer served in a second PCR lasting about 7 to 11 cycles. TCRdb redid the calling of the 5' RACE reads with MiXCR, one entry per CDR3 protein. This repertoire shows approximately 810,000 distinct CDR3 sequences, under 30% found once; its top ten account for roughly 17%. The CDR3 runs to 15 residues. V shed 5 bases, J shed 4 bases, and the junction held 7 bases outside the gene matches. CDR1 is SEHNR, CDR2 FQNEAQ, per germline (reference sequence). At least ten counts were recorded for this clonotype. The target antigen is unknown. Notes on the study in general: The authors considered diversity estimates from one million T cells to be underestimates. The fall in TCR beta diversity per million T cells was roughly linear with age. Aged donors had fewer naive CD4+ cells and lower diversity than long-lived donors.

V usage is TRBV7-9 and J usage is TRBJ2-2, with 7 bases fitting TRBD1. The sample was blood. The receptor was derived from a woman of 80 years or more in good health. In DNA, the CDR3 is TGTGCCAGCAGCCGTGGACAGGCGAGCACCGGGGAGCTGTTTTTT. It codes for CASSRGQASTGELFF.